The T cell receptor (beta chain) under discussion was sequenced for a study of cytomegalovirus exposure and HLA in healthy donors. Whole-study context: Among the 400 or so donors who were genotyped, roughly 76% fell in the genetic ancestry cluster that is associated with self-reported Caucasian donors.

V gave up 1 base and J gave up 0 bases; unmatched junction bases: 7. Germline V gene sequence: CDR1 SGHVS, CDR2 FQNEAQ. The CDR3 totals 18 residues. 13 Jbeta primers and 60 Vbeta primers were used for the PCR. Sequencing used immunoSEQ multiplex PCR; TCRdb keeps in-frame clones, though not all of them. The sample yields some 140,000 clones, over 70% seen once. As to this clone: What it binds is not known.

Study results and limitations: Another analysis was done later, and it associated more than 15,000 TCR beta sequences with HLA alleles at 0.05 false discovery rate. The authors reported that TCR beta sequences could predict HLA-A and HLA-B alleles. These predictions were accurate for most subjects in the first cohort.

Sequences were obtained from PBMCs. The sequence came from a woman aged 18-29 years in good health and CMV-seronegative. The chain couples TRBV7-8 to TRBJ1-3; 9 positions agree with TRBD1. The CDR3 spells CASSLGWTGVFSGNTIYF. The CDR3, as DNA: TGTGCCAGCAGCTTAGGTTGGACAGGGGTCTTCTCTGGAAACACCATATATTTT.